This TCR beta chain emerged from a study of T cells after yellow fever vaccination. CDR3 length: 14 amino acids. Looked up from germline, CDR1 is LNHDA and CDR2 is SQIVND (reference sequence). Trimming at V came to 4 bases and at J to 6 bases, leaving 6 bases not matched to a gene. General study results and limits: Abundant bulk-derived clonotypes could contaminate FACS-sorted repertoires. On re-exposure, the response was weaker but peaked faster, at day 5 versus 15. Clones that expanded after primary vaccination mostly reappeared after the booster (96% CD4, approximately 85% CD8).

This clonotype was seen more than once but under ten times. Its antigen is not known. A 5'RACE template-switching step, the method used to make TCR cDNA, added a universal primer site and UMIs. TCRdb re-analysed the 5' RACE reads in MiXCR, keeping a single row per CDR3 protein. The sample records roughly 350,000 distinct CDR3 sequences, approximately 4% being singletons. This TCR came from a man aged 18 to 29 who received the YFV17D yellow fever vaccine. This sequence joins TRBV19 and TRBJ2-1, with 7 nucleotides matching TRBD2. This material consisted of PBMCs, taken 5 days after the yellow fever booster vaccination. The DNA of the CDR3 is TGTGCCAGTAGTAGGGGGGGGTTAATCAATGAGCAGTTCTTC. This gives the protein CASSRGGLINEQFF.